Presented here are 2 T cell receptor beta chains from one specimen sequenced in a study of identical twins. From the 5' RACE reads, TCRdb called clonotypes with MiXCR, one entry per CDR3 protein. The sample lists approximately 210,000 distinct CDR3 sequences; around a tenth were seen once. Sequenced: memory (CD45RO+) T cells sorted from blood. Source of these receptors: a woman under 30 in good health.

This clonotype has only a few counts. The chain has TRBV5-6 and TRBJ2-6; D call uncertain. The CDR3 extends over 14 amino acids. Looked up from germline, CDR1 is SGHDT and CDR2 is YYEEEE. V was trimmed by 1 base and J by 1 base, leaving 3 bases between them. CDR3 protein: CASSLWSGANVLTF. The CDR3, as DNA: TGTGCCAGCAGCTTGTGGTCTGGGGCCAACGTCCTGACTTTC.

The rearrangement uses TRBV19 and TRBJ2-3; the D gene could be TRBD1 or TRBD2 (5 bases each). V dropped 7 bases and J dropped 4 bases, with 21 bases sitting between them. CDR3 size: 16 residues. Germline V gives CDR1 LNHDA, CDR2 SQIVND (reference sequence). The CDR3 nucleotides read TGTGCCAGTAATACGCGAGGGCAGGGCAACGCAGATACGCAGTATTTT. Translation gives CASNTRGQGNADTQYF.